This T cell receptor beta chain was sequenced in a study of cytomegalovirus exposure and HLA in healthy donors. The germline gives CDR1 SQVTM, CDR2 ANQGSEA. This CDR3 is built from 11 residues. V shed 3 bases and J shed 10 bases, with 10 bases lying between them. This clone was detected a few times. Its cognate antigen is unknown. Findings of the study overall: The study labeled 170 or so TCR beta chains cytomegalovirus-associated.

13 Jbeta primers and 60 Vbeta primers were used for the PCR. Produced via immunoSEQ multiplex PCR; TCRdb's table is partial and in-frame only. The sample holds about 98,000 clones, about 60% seen once. This chain links TRBV29-1 with TRBJ2-1; D unclear. The receptor's source is a human donor in good health. The sample comprised PBMCs. This chain's CDR3 is CSVERLWEQFF. The CDR3 bases are TGCAGCGTTGAGAGGTTGTGGGAGCAGTTCTTC.